The 17 T cell receptor beta chains in this list originate from one sample, sequenced in a study of identical twins. TCRdb independently ran MiXCR on the 5' RACE reads; one entry per CDR3 protein. Of 1.5 million to 2 million distinct CDR3 sequences in the sample, under 35% were seen once. Specimen: cord blood. The origin of the receptors is a newborn girl in good health.

This clonotype occurred a few times. This sequence joins TRBV20-1 and TRBJ2-1, with a tentative D call TRBD2 (5 bases). This CDR3 spans 12 amino acids. CDR1 and CDR2 from the germline V gene are DFQATT and SNEGSKA (reference sequence). V gave up 3 bases and J gave up 10 bases, with 13 bases separating them. In DNA form, the CDR3 reads TGCAGTGCTAGCAGGTTAGCGCAAGAGCAGTTCTTC. This gives the protein CSASRLAQEQFF.

This chain uses TRBV28 with TRBJ1-3; 10 nucleotides line up with TRBD1. Germline V gives CDR1 MDHEN, CDR2 SYDVKM. The junction had 2 bases not matched to a gene; V was cut back by 0 bases and J by 0 bases. The CDR3 is 17 residues long. The CDR3 loop reads CASSLWRTGGSGNTIYF. CDR3 DNA: TGTGCCAGCAGTTTATGGAGGACAGGGGGCTCTGGAAACACCATATATTTT. Complete variable domain (other parts from reference TRBV28 and TRBJ1-3): DVKVTQSSRYLVKRTGEKVFLECVQDMDHENMFWYRQDPGLGLRLIYFSYDVKMKEKGDIPEGYSVSREKKERFSLILESASTNQTSMYLCASSLWRTGGSGNTIYFGEGSWLTVV.

The V call is TRBV4-2, the J call TRBJ2-5, with 7 bases fitting TRBD1. Germline-derived CDR1 and CDR2 are LGHNA and YNFKEQ. V was pared by 1 base and J by 3 bases, with 11 bases of the junction left unmatched. The CDR3 totals 17 residues. CDR3 protein: CASSQGVDRAPKETQYF. The CDR3 DNA sequence: TGTGCCAGCAGCCAAGGAGTAGACAGGGCCCCTAAAGAGACCCAGTACTTC.

This clonotype was detected ten times or more. The rearrangement joins TRBV7-2 to TRBJ2-3; weak D call: TRBD2 (5 bases). The germline CDR1 and CDR2 sequences are SGHTA and FQGNSA. This CDR3 is 17 amino acids long. Trimming shortened V by 1 base and J by 4 bases, and 18 bases separated the two germline ends. The CDR3: CASSLVPDSGIADTQYF. CDR3 nucleotides: TGTGCCAGCAGCTTAGTGCCGGATTCGGGGATTGCAGATACGCAGTATTTT.

The genes are TRBV12-3 or TRBV12-4 and TRBJ2-5, with a tentative D call TRBD1 (6 bases). This CDR3 has 14 residues. Trimming removed 7 bases from V and 1 base from J, with 13 bases in between. The CDR3 nucleotides are TGTGCCAGCACCACCGGACAGATCCAAGAGACCCAGTACTTC. Its translation: CASTTGQIQETQYF.

In regard to this clonotype: A read error may produce the germline difference seen at one junction end. The chain uses TRBV2 and TRBJ2-7, with D perhaps TRBD2 (5 bases). The DNA end is more similar to TRBJ2-5, so the J call may be wrong. Germline V gene lookup returns CDR1 SNHLY and CDR2 FYNNEI. The length of the CDR3 is 13 residues. CDR3: CTSSEASFETQYF. For the CDR3, the DNA is TGTACCAGCAGTGAAGCTAGCTTCGAGACCCAGTACTTC.

Comment on this clonotype: One end of the junction does not line up with germline, which may come from a read error. CDR3 bases: TGTGCCAGCAGCCAAGATTTTCGGGGGGGGGCCAAAAACATTCTGTACTTC. Amino acids: CASSQDFRGGAKNILYF. The chain has TRBV14 and TRBJ2-4; TRBD2 agrees at 8 bases. The CDR3 has 17 amino acids. Germline V gene sequence: CDR1 SGHDN, CDR2 FVKESK.

This clonotype was seen only a few times. This chain joins TRBV3-1 and TRBJ2-7; 10 bases map to TRBD2. Germline V gene sequence: CDR1 LGHDT, CDR2 YNNKEL (reference sequence). J lost 1 base, V lost 6 bases, and 3 bases had no gene match. The CDR3 has 14 amino acids. CDR3 sequence reads: CASRSGGGSYEQYF. In DNA, the CDR3 is TGTGCCAGCAGGAGCGGGGGGGGTTCCTACGAGCAGTACTTC.

V and J are TRBV27 and TRBJ2-3, with TRBD2 identical over 10 bases. The CDR3 consists of 15 residues. With 3 bases clipped from V and 5 bases from J, the junction kept 5 bases outside the gene matches. Germline V lookup: CDR1 MNHEY, CDR2 SMNVEV (reference sequence). DNA of the CDR3: TGTGCCAGCAGTTTGAGCGGGGGGGCCGAAGATACGCAGTATTTT. This sequence encodes CASSLSGGAEDTQYF.

This clonotype appeared many times. The chain employs TRBV29-1 and TRBJ1-2; D is unclear. The germline V gene encodes CDR1 SQVTM and CDR2 ANQGSEA. The CDR3 is made up of 12 amino acids. The V end lost 3 bases, the J end lost 5 bases, and 10 bases lay between the germline ends. The CDR3 loop reads CSVDFSRYGYTF. The CDR3 DNA follows: TGCAGCGTTGACTTCAGCCGGTATGGCTACACCTTC.

V is TRBV6-6 and J is TRBJ1-4; TRBD1 agrees at 8 bases. Germline V gives CDR1 MNHNY, CDR2 SVGAGI (reference sequence). CDR3 length: 14 amino acids. Trimming cost V 6 bases and J 3 bases; bases outside gene matches: 3. The DNA for the CDR3 is TGTGCCAGCAGACCACAGGGGGCTAATGAAAAACTGTTTTTT. Protein: CASRPQGANEKLFF.

This clonotype has just one count. A read error may account for a junction end that differs from germline. J is TRBJ1-4 and V is TRBV6-1, with TRBD1 as a possible D gene (6 bases). In germline, CDR1 is MNHNS, CDR2 SASEGT. This CDR3 has 12 residues. The chain's CDR3 is CASRGGGEKPFF. CDR3 bases: TGTGCCAGCAGGGGAGGGGGTGAAAAACCGTTTTTT.

The V gene is TRBV5-6, the J gene TRBJ2-5; the D gene is possibly TRBD1 (7 bases). TRBJ2-7 matches the DNA end more closely, so the J call is doubtful. Germline CDR1 and CDR2: SGHDT and YYEEEE. The CDR3 is made up of 14 amino acids. CDR3 amino acids: CASQGGRLAYEQYF. The CDR3 bases are TGTGCCAGCCAGGGGGGACGACTGGCCTACGAGCAGTACTTC.

J is TRBJ2-7 and V is TRBV7-2; either TRBD1 or TRBD2 may fit D (5 bases each). The germline gives CDR1 SGHTA, CDR2 FQGNSA. Trimming removed 1 base at V and 3 bases at J, with 13 bases between. The CDR3 has 15 residues. CDR3: CASSLGPGAGYEQYF. DNA of the CDR3: TGTGCCAGCAGCTTAGGGCCCGGGGCGGGCTACGAGCAGTACTTC.

The chain is built from TRBV5-1 and TRBJ1-1; tentatively, D is TRBD1 (5 bases). Germline V gene sequence: CDR1 SGHRS, CDR2 YFSETQ. V lost 1 base, J lost 0 bases, and 16 bases lay in between. The CDR3 length is 17 residues. The CDR3 protein is CASSLNGRDLMNTEAFF. In nucleotides, the CDR3 is TGCGCCAGCAGCTTGAATGGCAGGGACCTTATGAACACTGAAGCTTTCTTT.

About this clonotype: A single base separates this from a much larger clone, so it may be a read error. J is TRBJ2-1 and V is TRBV12-3 or TRBV12-4; 11 bases fit TRBD2. The better agreement between TRBJ2-7 and the DNA end casts doubt on the J call. The length of the CDR3 is 17 residues. The CDR3, as DNA: TGTGCCAGCAGTTCTACGAGAATAGCGGGGGGGCCTTGGGAGCAGTACTTC. Translation: CASSSTRIAGGPWEQYF.

In its sample, this clonotype was seen a few times. This chain connects TRBV12-3 or TRBV12-4 to TRBJ2-3; 9 bases fit TRBD2. J was trimmed by 2 bases and V by 11 bases; bases with no gene match: 29. The CDR3 totals 21 residues. CDR3 coding DNA: TGTGCCGGCGGCTTTTGGGCCCGAGGGATACTAGTAGCGGGGGTCACAGATACGCAGTATTTT. Protein product: CAGGFWARGILVAGVTDTQYF.